The 10 T cell receptor beta chains presented below share a single source sample, sequenced in a study of T cell responses to AZD1222 COVID-19 vaccine. The table came from immunoSEQ multiplex PCR; TCRdb's copy has only in-frame clones and leaves some out. Counted here are under 100,000 clones, roughly 90% occurring once; the ten biggest clones make up roughly 4.8%. Specimen: peripheral blood, collected on day 0 of AZD1222 vaccination. The receptor source for this set is an adult in good health.

V gene TRBV5-4 combines with J gene TRBJ1-2; no clear D. Trimming removed 0 bases at V and 4 bases at J, with 16 bases between. CDR3 length: 16 amino acids. CDR1 and CDR2 from the germline V gene are SGHNT and YYREEE (reference sequence). The DNA of the CDR3 is TGTGCCAGCAGCTTGGGTCCGCAAGGTTGGGTCTATGGCTACACCTTC. Its translation is CASSLGPQGWVYGYTF. The complete variable domain, with remaining parts taken from reference TRBV5-4 and TRBJ1-2, reads ETGVTQSPTHLIKTRGQQVTLRCSSQSGHNTVSWYQQALGQGPQFIFQYYREEENGRGNFPPRFSGLQFPNYSSELNVNALELDDSALYLCASSLGPQGWVYGYTFGSGTRLTVV.

This clone was seen only once. Different DNA sequences within this sample yield the same CDR3. V gene TRBV18 combines with J gene TRBJ1-1; possible D gene TRBD1, 5 bases. Looked up from germline, CDR1 is KGHSH and CDR2 is LQKENI. CDR3 length: 14 amino acids. Trimming took off 3 bases at V and 4 bases at J, with 12 bases between the two ends. CDR3 protein: CASSPQGGGTEAFF. In DNA form, the CDR3 reads TGTGCCAGCTCACCCCAGGGAGGCGGCACTGAAGCTTTCTTT.

The rearrangement joins TRBV5-4 to TRBJ2-1; 9 bases align to TRBD1. This CDR3 has 15 residues. With V trimmed by 3 bases and J by 7 bases, 8 bases remained unmatched. Germline-derived CDR1 and CDR2 are SGHNT and YYREEE (reference sequence). The CDR3 spells CASSSPGQGRNEQFF. CDR3 sequence (DNA): TGTGCCAGCAGCTCGCCGGGACAGGGCCGGAATGAGCAGTTCTTC.

In its sample, this clone was seen a few times. This chain uses TRBV28 with TRBJ2-7, with unresolved D. In germline, CDR1 is MDHEN, CDR2 SYDVKM. V was cut by 2 bases and J by 0 bases, with 11 bases left in between. The CDR3 runs 15 residues. In nucleotides, the CDR3 is TGTGCCAGCAGTTTAAGTCCCTATAGCTCCTACGAGCAGTACTTC. This codes for CASSLSPYSSYEQYF.

The chain combines TRBV5-4 with TRBJ1-3; the D is unclear. In germline, CDR1 is SGHNT, CDR2 YYREEE (reference sequence). Trimming took off 0 bases at V and 2 bases at J, with 6 bases between the two ends. The CDR3 spans 14 residues. CDR3 sequence (DNA): TGTGCCAGCAGCTTGGGAGGTCCTGGAAACACCATATATTTT. This codes for CASSLGGPGNTIYF.

The chain carries TRBV6-2 or TRBV6-3 and TRBJ1-1, with TRBD1 as a possible D gene (5 bases). The CDR3 totals 14 residues. Looked up from germline, CDR1 is MNHEY and CDR2 is SVGEGT. The V end was cut by 2 bases, the J end by 2 bases, with 9 bases between. CDR3: CASSYVQDNTEAFF. The CDR3 DNA sequence: TGTGCCAGCAGTTACGTACAGGACAACACTGAAGCTTTCTTT.

This rearrangement joins TRBV6-1 to TRBJ1-2; D not certain. This CDR3 is built from 12 residues. Trimming removed 5 bases from V and 3 bases from J, with 7 bases in between. CDR1 and CDR2 from the germline V gene are MNHNS and SASEGT. The CDR3 sequence is CASSYLDYGYTF. In DNA, the CDR3 is TGTGCCAGCAGTTATCTAGACTATGGCTACACCTTC.

The V gene is TRBV30, the J gene TRBJ1-6; D remains ambiguous. V lost 3 bases and J 0 bases, leaving 12 bases between the germline ends. Germline V gene lookup returns CDR1 GTSNPN and CDR2 SVGIG (reference sequence). This CDR3 has 16 amino acids. CDR3 amino acids: CAWSSTASSYNSPLHF. The CDR3 coding sequence is TGTGCCTGGAGCTCGACCGCTAGCTCCTATAATTCACCCCTCCACTTT.

The rearrangement joins TRBV5-1 to TRBJ2-1, with no clear D. This CDR3 has 12 amino acids. With 2 bases removed from V and 6 bases from J, the gap between germline ends came to 6 bases. Germline V gene lookup returns CDR1 SGHRS and CDR2 YFSETQ. CDR3 DNA sequence: TGCGCCAGCAGCTTTAGGTTCAATGAGCAGTTCTTC. Amino acids: CASSFRFNEQFF.

CDR3 sequence (DNA): TGTGCCAGCAGTTCAAGTTGGCAGCCCCAGCATTTT. Encoded protein: CASSSSWQPQHF. This rearrangement joins TRBV6-2 or TRBV6-3 to TRBJ1-5, with unresolved D. V was trimmed by 4 bases and J by 7 bases, leaving 8 bases between them. The CDR3 runs to 12 residues. The germline V gene has CDR1 MNHEY and CDR2 SVGEGT.